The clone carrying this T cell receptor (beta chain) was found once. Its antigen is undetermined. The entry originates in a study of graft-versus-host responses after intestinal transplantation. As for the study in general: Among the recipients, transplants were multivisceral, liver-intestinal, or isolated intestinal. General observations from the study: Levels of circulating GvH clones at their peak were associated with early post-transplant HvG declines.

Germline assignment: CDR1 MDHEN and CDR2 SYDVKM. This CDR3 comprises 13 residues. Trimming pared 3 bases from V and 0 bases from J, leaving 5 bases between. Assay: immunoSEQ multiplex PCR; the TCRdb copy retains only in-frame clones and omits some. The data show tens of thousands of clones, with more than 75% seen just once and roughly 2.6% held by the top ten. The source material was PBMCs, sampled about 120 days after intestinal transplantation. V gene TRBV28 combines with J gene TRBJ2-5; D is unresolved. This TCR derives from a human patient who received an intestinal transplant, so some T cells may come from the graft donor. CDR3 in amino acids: CASSLADQETQYF. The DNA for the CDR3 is TGTGCCAGCAGTTTGGCCGACCAAGAGACCCAGTACTTC.